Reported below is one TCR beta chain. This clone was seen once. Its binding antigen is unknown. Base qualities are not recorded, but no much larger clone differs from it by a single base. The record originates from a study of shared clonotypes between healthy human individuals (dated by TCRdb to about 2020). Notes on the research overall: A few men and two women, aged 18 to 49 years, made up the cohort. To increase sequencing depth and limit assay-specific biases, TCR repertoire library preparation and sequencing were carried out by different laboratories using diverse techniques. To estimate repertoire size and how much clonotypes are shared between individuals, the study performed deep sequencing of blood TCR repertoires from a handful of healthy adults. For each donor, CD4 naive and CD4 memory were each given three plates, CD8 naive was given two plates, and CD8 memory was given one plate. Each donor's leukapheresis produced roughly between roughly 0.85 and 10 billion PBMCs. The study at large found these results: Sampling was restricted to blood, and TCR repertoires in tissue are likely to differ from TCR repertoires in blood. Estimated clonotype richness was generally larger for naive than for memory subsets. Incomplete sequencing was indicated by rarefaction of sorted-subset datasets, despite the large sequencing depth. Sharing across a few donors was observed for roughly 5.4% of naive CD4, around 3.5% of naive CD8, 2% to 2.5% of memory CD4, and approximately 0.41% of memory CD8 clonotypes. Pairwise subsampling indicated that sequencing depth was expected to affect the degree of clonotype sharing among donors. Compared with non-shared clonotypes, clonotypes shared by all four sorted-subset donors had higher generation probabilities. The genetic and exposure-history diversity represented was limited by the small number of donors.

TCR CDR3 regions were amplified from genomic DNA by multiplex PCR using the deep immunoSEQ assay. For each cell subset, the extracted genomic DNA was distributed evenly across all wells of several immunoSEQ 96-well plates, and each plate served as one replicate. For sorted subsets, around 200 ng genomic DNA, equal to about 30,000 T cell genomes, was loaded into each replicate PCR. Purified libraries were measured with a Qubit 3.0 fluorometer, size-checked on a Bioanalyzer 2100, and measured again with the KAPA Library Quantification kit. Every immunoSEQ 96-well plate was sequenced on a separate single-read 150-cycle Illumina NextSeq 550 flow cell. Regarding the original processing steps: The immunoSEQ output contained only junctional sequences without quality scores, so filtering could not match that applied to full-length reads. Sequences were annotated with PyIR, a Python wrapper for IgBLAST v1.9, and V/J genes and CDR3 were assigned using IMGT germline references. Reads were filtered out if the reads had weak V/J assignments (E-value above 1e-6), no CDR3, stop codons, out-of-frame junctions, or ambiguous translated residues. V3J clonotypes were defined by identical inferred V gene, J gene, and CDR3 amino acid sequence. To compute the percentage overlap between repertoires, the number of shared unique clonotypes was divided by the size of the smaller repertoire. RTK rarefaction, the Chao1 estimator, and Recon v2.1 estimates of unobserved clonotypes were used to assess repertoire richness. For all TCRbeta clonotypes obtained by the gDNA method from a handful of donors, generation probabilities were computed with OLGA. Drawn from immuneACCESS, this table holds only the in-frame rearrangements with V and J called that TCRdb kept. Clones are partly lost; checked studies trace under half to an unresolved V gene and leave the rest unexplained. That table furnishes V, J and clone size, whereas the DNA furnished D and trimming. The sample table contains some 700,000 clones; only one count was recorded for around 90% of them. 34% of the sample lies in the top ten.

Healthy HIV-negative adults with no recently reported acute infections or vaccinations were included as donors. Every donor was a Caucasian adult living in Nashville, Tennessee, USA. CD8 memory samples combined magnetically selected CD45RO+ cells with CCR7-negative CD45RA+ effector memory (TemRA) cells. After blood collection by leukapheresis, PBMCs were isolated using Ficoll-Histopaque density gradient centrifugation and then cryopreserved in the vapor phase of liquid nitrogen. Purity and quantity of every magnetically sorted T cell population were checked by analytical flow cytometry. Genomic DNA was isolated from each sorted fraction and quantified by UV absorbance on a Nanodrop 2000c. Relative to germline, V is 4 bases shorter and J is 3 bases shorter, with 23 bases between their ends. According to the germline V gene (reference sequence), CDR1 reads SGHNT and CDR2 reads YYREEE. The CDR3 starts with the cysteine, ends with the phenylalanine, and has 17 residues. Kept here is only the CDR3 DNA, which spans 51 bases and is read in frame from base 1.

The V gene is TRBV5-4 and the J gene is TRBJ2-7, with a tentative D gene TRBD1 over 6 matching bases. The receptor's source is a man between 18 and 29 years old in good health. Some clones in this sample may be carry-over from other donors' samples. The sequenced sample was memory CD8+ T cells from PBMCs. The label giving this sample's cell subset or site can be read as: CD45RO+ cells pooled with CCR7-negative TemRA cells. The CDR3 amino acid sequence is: CASSTRDNVWPHYEQYF. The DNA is TGTGCCAGCAGCACACGGGACAATGTTTGGCCCCACTACGAGCAGTACTTC.